The source of this T cell receptor (beta chain) is a study of cytomegalovirus exposure and HLA in healthy donors (dated by TCRdb to 2016 to 2017). For the study in its entirety: An earlier analysis of 587 of the donors reported under 300 Gb of sequence data and roughly 120 million unique TCR beta sequences obtained from approximately 180 million T cells. To predict cytomegalovirus infection status, the study combined high-throughput TCR immunosequencing, statistical association of individual TCRs with disease status, and machine learning. An early release that covered some 630 HLA-typed donors contained approximately 300 gigabases of sequencing data and tens of millions of unique TCR sequences. In the later analysis, no new phenotypic data were used to find candidate immune exposures; instead, reliance was placed on TCR beta sequences and their occurrence across donors. A later analysis re-examined previously published TCR beta repertoires from 610 or so donors and added high-resolution HLA genotyping to investigate patterns of TCR occurrence. Across approximately 400 genotyped donors of the cohort, an average of about 240,000 unique TCR beta nucleotide sequences per donor were sequenced, and 15% to 20% of those sequences were non-productive. The number of donors typed differed by locus, with roughly 620-630 for A, B, C, DRB1 and DQB1, about 500 for DQA1, approximately 570 for DPA1, and some 440 for DPB1. Donor age, sex, ethnicity and CMV serostatus were collected together with the repertoire data. Because of strong linkage in the cohort, 5 or 6 DR-DQ haplotypes were treated as single units for association and clustering. Besides the first cohort of 550 to 750 subjects, a separate validation cohort made up of 120 or so different subjects was used. Class I and class II HLA loci were covered by the typing at four-digit resolution. The study aimed to test whether signatures of past pathogen exposure could be identified by cataloging public T cell receptors. Every discovery cohort repertoire had been produced on one sequencing platform. An earlier analysis of nearly 600 of the donors applied high-throughput TCR beta sequencing to assess whether each TCR beta V gene segment acted as functional or pseudogenic. Among the roughly 400 genotyped donors, about 85% belonged to the genetic ancestry cluster associated with self-reported Caucasian donors. A later genetic analysis used genome-wide SNP genotypes for about 65% of the 666 donors, treating that subset as a discovery cohort. The study used immunosequencing to profile the T cell repertoires of several hundred subjects and linked those repertoires to cytomegalovirus serostatus. Beyond this particular receptor, the publication reports: When HLA alleles, especially DR and DQ, strongly co-occurred, attributing TCR associations to individual alleles was difficult. According to a later analysis, most CMV-associated TCR beta chains appeared to be HLA-restricted, and the HLA associations seemed to be driven largely by CMV exposure. A further reported finding was that TCR beta sequences accurately predicted the HLA-A and HLA-B alleles for most subjects in the first cohort. Linkage disequilibrium might explain the correlated functional status among segregating V segments, but an unknown experimental factor could not be ruled out. In both the original and validation cohorts, the classifier was reported to diagnose cytomegalovirus status with high specificity and sensitivity. Immune exposure information for the cohort was limited to CMV serostatus. The sequencing pipeline was judged likely to have produced a cluster of highly shared sequence variants as a technical artifact. According to a later analysis, parvovirus B19, influenza, CMV and Epstein-Barr virus appeared linked to several top co-occurrence clusters. Compared with the approximately 670-donor mean, donors in an Asian-associated ancestry cluster had fewer N-insertions in productive TCRs, according to a later genetic analysis. HLA typing was unavailable for some donors at each locus, so association tests used only the typed subset. Most TCR sequences were observed very rarely across donors, whereas some public TCRs were present in many individuals. A few of the identified cytomegalovirus-associated TCR beta chains were confirmed in vitro to be specific for cytomegalovirus antigens. Broadly in line with IMGT annotations, most TCR beta V segments showed up in productive rearrangements about 87% or about 30% of the time in an earlier analysis of 450 to 750 of the donors. The study listed 150 to 200 TCR beta chains as associated with cytomegalovirus. The presence/absence analyses assumed that sequencing depth was roughly uniform across donors, and that assumption may not be true. An association between a missense DCLRE1C variant and V-gene and J-gene trimming of TCR beta chains was found in a later genetic analysis and replicated in an independent cohort. About 17 rarely observed V segments, including chromosome 9 orphons, were excluded from the earlier analysis of about 500 of the donors because counts were too low. Compared with equally common non-associated chains, HLA-associated TCR beta chains in a later analysis were more clonally expanded and had lower generation probabilities. This cohort had only TCR beta chains sequenced, and the lack of alpha or paired-chain data limited which features could be detected. At a false discovery rate of 0.05, a later analysis linked around 17,000 TCR beta sequences to specific HLA alleles. In a later analysis, the rate of TCR association differed among HLA loci, with DRB1 alleles having the most associated TCRs and HLA-C alleles having the fewest. The authors suggested that the approach could potentially be extended to other disease states and immunological phenotypes.

Comments on this clone: There is no known antigen for this receptor. The input lacks base qualities; no much larger clone sits a single base away.

The cohort consisted of approximately 690 healthy bone marrow donors. All cohort members were sampled while nominally healthy, although unrecorded immune exposures were likely present. The donor tested CMV seronegative, placing the donor among the roughly 400 seronegative members of the cohort. Every donor gave a peripheral blood sample, and the peripheral blood mononuclear cells from that sample were used for TCR beta sequencing. Genomic DNA was extracted from the blood cell samples with the Qiagen DNeasy Blood Extraction Kit. Library preparation used the immunoSEQ multiplex PCR assay. For the multiplex PCR, a mixture combining 60 forward primers for TCR Vbeta segments and 13 reverse primers for TCR Jbeta segments was used. The CDR3 region of rearranged TCR beta genes was amplified from genomic DNA with a multiplex PCR assay. The amplified TCR beta libraries were sequenced on the Illumina HiSeq System as 87-base-pair reads. From the authors' description of their analysis: Across the 640 or so repertoires, a later analysis counted approximately 83 million unique TCR beta chains, approximately 12 million of which were shared by at least two donors. Raw reads were error-corrected and collapsed into unique sequences with a nearest-neighbor algorithm that merged closely related sequences to remove PCR and sequencing errors. Alignment of CDR3 sequences to IMGT reference sequences was used to assign V, D and J gene segments. For a sequence to be retained, a match of at least six nucleotides to both a V gene segment and a J gene segment was required. Rearrangements were classified as productive when the CDR3 lacked stop codons and remained in frame with V and J, and all other rearrangements were classified as non-productive. Following IMGT convention, CDR3 was defined as the stretch from the second conserved V-encoded cysteine up to the conserved J-encoded phenylalanine. In an earlier analysis of 500 to 650 of the donors, sequences lacking an unambiguous match to a single V gene segment were excluded. An earlier analysis of a few hundred of the donors called V segments functional above 56.7% productive rearrangements and segregating when the between-donor standard deviation exceeded 5%. A statistical classification framework was built to diagnose cytomegalovirus status from the catalog of TCR beta chain sequences. In a later analysis, TCR nucleotide sequences were compared against IMGT/GENE-DB human TR gene sequences so that V and J genes could be assigned. A later analysis assigned CDR3 sequences and most-parsimonious VDJ recombination scenarios with the TCRdist pipeline. A later analysis defined each TCR beta chain by its CDR3 amino acid sequence plus V-gene family, and excluded reads lacking a unique V-gene family. A later analysis removed roughly 590 highly shared, low-generation-probability nucleotide sequences to deal with suspected cross-contamination and a sequencing artifact. In a later analysis, a clonal expansion index was calculated for each public chain from normalized within-repertoire ranks of inferred template counts. In a later analysis, generation probabilities were computed using a VDJ recombination model fitted to out-of-frame rearrangements, and the results were checked against IGoR. A later analysis scored TCR-TCR, TCR-HLA and TCR-CMV co-occurrence with hypergeometric tests, applying a repertoire-size bias correction to TCR pairs. To estimate false discovery rates, a later analysis permuted the HLA or CMV assignments 20 times. In a later analysis, co-occurring TCRs were grouped using DBSCAN, and TCRdist sequence similarity was added for clustering within HLA-allele-positive subsets. Repertoires with fewer than 30,000 or more than 120,000 public chains, plus five repertoires with anomalous nucleotide sharing, were excluded from co-occurrence clustering. TCRdb's version of the immuneACCESS table is confined to in-frame rearrangements and falls short of the full clone set. An unresolved V gene accounts for under half of the shortfall where checked; the remainder is of unknown origin. That table is the source of V, J and clone size, and D and trimming were worked out from the DNA. The sample contains 55,000 to 70,000 clones, 55% to 70% of them found a single time. Jointly, the top ten make up 3% of the sample.

Sequenced material: PBMCs. The source of this sequence is a woman aged 45 to 65 in good health and CMV-seronegative.

The bases are TGCGCCAGCAGCGTGGGCGGGATTAGAGACAATGAGCAGTTCTTC. Its translation is CASSVGGIRDNEQFF. The sequence joins TRBV4-1 to TRBJ2-1; TRBD2 might be the D gene, on 6 matching bases. Reading from cysteine to phenylalanine, the CDR3 counts 15 amino acids. The kept DNA is CDR3 alone, 45 bases in frame from the first base. Based on the germline V gene, the CDR1 and CDR2 sequences are MGHRA and YSYEKL. The junction shows trimming of 5 bases on V and 5 bases on J, plus 16 bases between the germline ends.